This entry lists 22 T cell receptor beta chains sequenced from one sample in a study of T-cell memory formation after mild COVID-19. TCRdb re-called the 5' RACE reads through MiXCR, storing one row per CDR3 protein. This table has 350,000 to 500,000 distinct CDR3 sequences, approximately 19% appearing once. The sample comprised PBMCs or a T cell subset sorted from them (not recorded which). Every receptor here comes from a man between 18 and 35 years old who had mild COVID-19 (a few samples of this study predate the infection). Cell type and time point are not known.

The V gene is TRBV29-1, the J gene TRBJ2-7; D is possibly TRBD2 (5 bases). The CDR3 is made up of 11 amino acids. Trimming cost V 6 bases and J 9 bases, with 15 bases left between them. From germline, CDR1 is SQVTM and CDR2 ANQGSEA. CDR3: CSVWTAGMQYF. The DNA for the CDR3 is TGCAGCGTCTGGACGGCCGGGATGCAGTACTTC.

The chain has TRBV7-8 and TRBJ2-5; D is undetermined. The CDR3 consists of 14 residues. V gave up 5 bases and J gave up 2 bases, with 12 bases separating them. Per germline, CDR1 SGHVS and CDR2 FQNEAQ. DNA for the CDR3: TGTGCCAGCAGCCCAGAGGTCGGACAAGAGACCCAGTACTTC. As protein: CASSPEVGQETQYF.

This clonotype was seen a few times. The gene calls are TRBV5-1 and TRBJ2-2, with 10 bases that match TRBD2. CDR1 is SGHRS and CDR2 is YFSETQ in the germline V gene. The CDR3 extends over 18 amino acids. V lost 5 bases, J lost 0 bases, and 10 bases stayed unmatched. The CDR3 loop reads CASSGLAGALPNTGELFF. CDR3 in DNA: TGCGCCAGCAGTGGCCTAGCGGGGGCCCTACCGAACACCGGGGAGCTGTTTTTT.

The chain joins TRBV5-1 to TRBJ2-1, with a tentative D call TRBD1 (6 bases). This CDR3 contains 15 residues. Germline V gene lookup returns CDR1 SGHRS and CDR2 YFSETQ. Trimming left V 4 bases short and J 5 bases short, with 16 bases between. The DNA for the CDR3 is TGCGCCAGCAGCCGAACAGGGTTCTCGAACAATGAGCAGTTCTTC. Its protein is CASSRTGFSNNEQFF.

This sequence joins TRBV7-9 and TRBJ1-1; D is possibly TRBD1 (5 bases). From germline, CDR1 is SEHNR and CDR2 FQNEAQ (reference sequence). V lost 1 base and J lost 5, with 14 bases in between. This CDR3 contains 15 residues. Here the CDR3 DNA reads TGTGCCAGCAGCTTAGGTAACCGGGACCCGACTGAAGCTTTCTTT. Translating gives CASSLGNRDPTEAFF.

This clonotype was counted a few times. V and J are TRBV18 and TRBJ1-5; tentative D call: TRBD1 (6 bases). V was clipped by 2 bases and J by 6 bases, with 11 bases between them. Looked up from germline, CDR1 is KGHSH and CDR2 is LQKENI. This CDR3 is 14 amino acids long. The CDR3 spells CASSPARTVQPQHF. The CDR3 nucleotides read TGTGCCAGCTCACCAGCCAGGACAGTTCAGCCCCAGCATTTT.

This clonotype showed up just a few times. The chain links TRBV25-1 to TRBJ2-5; TRBD2 matches at 10 bases. The CDR3 is 16 residues long. CDR1 and CDR2 (germline): MGHDK, SYGVNS. Trimming removed 2 bases from V and 5 bases from J; junction bases left unmatched: 8. CDR3: CASSEDPSGGGETQYF. The CDR3 nucleotides are TGTGCCAGCAGTGAAGATCCTAGCGGGGGCGGGGAGACCCAGTACTTC.

The chain uses TRBV28 and TRBJ2-2, with D possibly being TRBD2 (6 bases). CDR1 and CDR2 from the germline V gene are MDHEN and SYDVKM. The CDR3 is 15 residues long. V was trimmed by 2 bases and J by 5 bases, leaving 12 bases between them. The CDR3 sequence is CASSLGGTATGELFF. The DNA of the CDR3 is TGTGCCAGCAGTTTAGGAGGGACTGCTACCGGGGAGCTGTTTTTT.

The CDR3 region is CASSLSPEKLFF. As DNA, the CDR3 is TGTGCCAGCAGTTTGTCACCCGAAAAACTGTTTTTT. V usage is TRBV28 and J usage is TRBJ1-4; no clear D gene. V was pared by 3 bases and J by 8 bases, with 7 bases between. The CDR3 sequence is 12 residues long. Germline V gene data show CDR1 as MDHEN and CDR2 as SYDVKM.

This chain uses TRBV19 with TRBJ1-5, with unresolved D. This CDR3 region has 16 residues. In germline, CDR1 is LNHDA, CDR2 SQIVND (reference sequence). V lost 3 bases and J 1 base, leaving 13 bases between the germline ends. DNA of the CDR3: TGTGCCAGTAGTATTCTTCGGGAAGGGAGCAATCAGCCCCAGCATTTT. Its translation: CASSILREGSNQPQHF.

The V call is TRBV4-1, the J call TRBJ1-2; D unclear. The germline V gene encodes CDR1 MGHRA and CDR2 YSYEKL. There are 16 residues in the CDR3. V gave up 0 bases and J gave up 0 bases, with 11 bases separating them. The CDR3 spells CASSQDNREANYGYTF. CDR3 nucleotides: TGCGCCAGCAGCCAAGATAATCGGGAGGCTAACTATGGCTACACCTTC.

This clonotype was counted a few times. The chain employs TRBV19 and TRBJ2-4; D is ambiguous. V lost 0 bases to trimming and J lost 8 bases, with 5 bases between them. CDR3 size: 12 residues. CDR1 and CDR2 from the germline V gene are LNHDA and SQIVND (reference sequence). For the CDR3, the DNA is TGTGCCAGTAGTATAGAAGGGCACATTCAGTACTTC. Translating it yields CASSIEGHIQYF.

The V gene is TRBV7-2, the J gene TRBJ2-1; TRBD1 might be the D (6 bases). This CDR3 spans 14 amino acids. The V end lost 3 bases, the J end lost 4 bases, and 10 bases lay between the germline ends. Germline V gives CDR1 SGHTA, CDR2 FQGNSA. CDR3 in DNA: TGTGCCAGCAGCTTTAGCCAGGGGTACAATGAGCAGTTCTTC. It codes for CASSFSQGYNEQFF.

This CDR3 is CASSPYRGTNVLTF. CDR3 coding DNA: TGTGCCAGCAGTCCATACAGGGGAACCAACGTCCTGACTTTC. J is TRBJ2-6 and V is TRBV12-3 or TRBV12-4; 7 nucleotides agree with TRBD1. CDR3 length: 14 amino acids. The ends lost 5 bases at V and 8 bases at J; junction bases unmatched: 6.

This clonotype has only a few counts. This chain joins TRBV7-2 and TRBJ2-1; D is possibly TRBD1 (5 bases). V gave up 6 bases and J gave up 8 bases, with 11 bases separating them. Germline loops: CDR1 SGHTA, CDR2 FQGNSA. CDR3 length equals 12 residues. CDR3 sequence reads: CASSPRGHEQFF. CDR3 sequence (DNA): TGTGCCAGCAGTCCTAGGGGCCATGAGCAGTTCTTC.

CDR3 residues: CASSQGGGWSGELFF. In DNA form, the CDR3 reads TGTGCCAGCAGCCAAGGGGGTGGATGGAGCGGGGAGCTGTTTTTT. The gene calls are TRBV3-1 and TRBJ2-2; no definite D call. This CDR3 comprises 15 residues. Trimming took 1 base from V and 7 from J, leaving 13 bases between them. Germline CDR1 and CDR2: LGHDT and YNNKEL (reference sequence).

J is TRBJ2-7 and V is TRBV20-1; D might be TRBD2 (6 bases). This CDR3 comprises 14 residues. Trimming removed 1 base at V and 4 bases at J, with 14 bases between. Germline V gene sequence: CDR1 DFQATT, CDR2 SNEGSKA (reference sequence). The DNA for the CDR3 is TGCAGTGCTAGAGGAGGCGGGGAGGCTTACGAGCAGTACGTC. This sequence encodes CSARGGGEAYEQYV.

This chain connects TRBV12-3 or TRBV12-4 to TRBJ1-1; D gene unclear. The CDR3 covers 12 residues. Trimming left V 5 bases short and J 8 bases short, with 12 bases between. The CDR3 region is CASSRGESEAFF. In nucleotides, the CDR3 is TGTGCCAGCAGTAGAGGAGAATCCGAAGCTTTCTTT.

The chain links TRBV19 to TRBJ2-1, with 9 bases identical to TRBD1. This CDR3 comprises 14 residues. V shed 5 bases, J shed 10 bases, and the junction held 9 bases outside the gene matches. Germline CDR1 and CDR2: LNHDA and SQIVND (reference sequence). The CDR3 DNA reads as TGTGCCAGTAGTCCGGGACAGGGAGGTCGGGAGCAGTTCTTC. Protein: CASSPGQGGREQFF.

This chain connects TRBV6-1 to TRBJ2-7; D is tentatively TRBD1 or TRBD2 (5 bases each). CDR1 and CDR2 (germline): MNHNS, SASEGT. V was clipped by 8 bases and J by 2 bases, with 16 bases between them. The CDR3 totals 14 residues. The CDR3 here is CASGIRDGAYEQYF. The DNA for the CDR3 is TGTGCCAGCGGAATCCGGGACGGCGCCTACGAGCAGTACTTC.

This clonotype was detected only a few times. This chain joins TRBV3-1 and TRBJ1-6; D remains ambiguous. This CDR3 contains 13 residues. The germline gives CDR1 LGHDT, CDR2 YNNKEL (reference sequence). V lost 1 base and J lost 8, with 6 bases in between. The CDR3 reads CASSQVADSPLHF. DNA for the CDR3: TGTGCCAGCAGCCAAGTGGCGGATTCACCCCTCCACTTT.

The V gene is TRBV3-1, the J gene TRBJ2-5, with 11 bases that match TRBD1. Per the germline V gene, CDR1 is LGHDT and CDR2 is YNNKEL (reference sequence). The ends lost 4 bases at V and 2 bases at J; junction bases unmatched: 3. This CDR3 is 15 amino acids long. CDR3 sequence (DNA): TGTGCCAGCAGCCCCGGGGACAGGGGGCAAGAGACCCAGTACTTC. The encoded protein is CASSPGDRGQETQYF.